This T cell receptor (beta chain) appears in the sequencing data of a study of blood T cell repertoires in COVID-19. Study-level information: Sources were T cells, B-cell-depleted T cells, or PBMCs; the material itself was cDNA or gDNA.

Points on this clone: Other DNA sequences within the sample encode an identical CDR3.

This CDR3 is built from 14 residues. Germline CDR1 is MNHNS and CDR2 is SASEGT. Trimming removed 3 bases at V and 0 bases at J, with 8 bases between. In the authors' methods: Reference gene primer amplification gave estimated nucleated cell counts. Profiled with immunoSEQ multiplex PCR; TCRdb holds only in-frame clones, not every one. From that table come the V and J calls and clone size; the DNA was used to work out D and trimming. The top ten clones hold roughly 1.4% of a sample with 400,000 to 500,000 clones, about 88% of them seen once. The sample taken for sequencing was PBMCs or T cells enriched from blood (not recorded which). This chain links TRBV6-1 with TRBJ1-2; no firm D call. The receptor was isolated from a woman aged 18-29 years who had been exposed to COVID-19. The CDR3 coding sequence is TGTGCCAGCAGTGAGGCCGGGACTAACTATGGCTACACCTTC. This encodes CASSEAGTNYGYTF.